This passage covers 6 T cell receptor beta chains from one sample sequenced in a study of human T cells and chemical hapten exposure (dated by TCRdb to the early 2020s). Receptor amplification or capture employed RACE. Sequencing relied on a NextSeq 500. In TCRdb, the public reads were trimmed at Q25 with fastp and aligned with MiXCR, with productive beta chains retained. Rows with one shared CDR3 protein collapse into an entry with the most common genes and DNA. The sample includes tens of thousands of distinct CDR3 sequences, with 11% observed a single time. Jointly, the top ten make up 4.5% to 5.5% of the sample. This sample's time point label indicates: pre-sensitization, week 0. The sample's treatment or condition label is to be understood as: therapeutic diphenylcyclopropenone sensitization with weekly scalp DPC. The input for sequencing was whole blood, taken in connection with sensitization to the hapten diphenylcyclopropenone (DPC). The receptors shown here come from a woman in her forties or fifties with alopecia areata. Some clones in this sample may be carry-over from other donors' samples.

The chain employs TRBV29-1 and TRBJ1-4; no definite D call. Deletions cut 6 bases from V and 3 bases from J, with 14 bases between. Per germline, CDR1 SQVTM and CDR2 ANQGSEA. The CDR3 spans 14 residues. CDR3 in amino acids: CSVRPERANEKLFF. CDR3 DNA sequence: TGCAGCGTCCGACCCGAAAGGGCTAATGAAAAACTGTTTTTT.

The genes are TRBV5-4 and TRBJ2-5; 15 bases align to TRBD2. With V trimmed by 4 bases and J by 4 bases, 2 bases remained unmatched. This CDR3 contains 15 residues. The germline gives CDR1 SGHNT, CDR2 YYREEE (reference sequence). DNA for the CDR3: TGTGCCAGCAGCATGGGACTAGCGGGAGGAGAGACCCAGTACTTC. This encodes CASSMGLAGGETQYF.

V and J are TRBV5-4 and TRBJ1-5; perhaps TRBD1 as D (5 bases). Trimming cost V 1 base and J 4 bases, with 12 bases left between them. The CDR3 is 15 residues long. Germline V gene sequence: CDR1 SGHNT, CDR2 YYREEE (reference sequence). CDR3 DNA sequence: TGTGCCAGCAGCTTGTCTCCAGGGAAGAATCAGCCCCAGCATTTT. Its protein product is CASSLSPGKNQPQHF.

This clonotype is medium-sized within its sample. The chain joins TRBV6-4 to TRBJ2-1; D may be TRBD1 or TRBD2 (5 bases each). The CDR3 contains 14 residues. CDR1 is MRHNA and CDR2 is SNTAGT in the germline V gene. Trimming cost V 2 bases and J 5 bases, with 10 bases left between them. The CDR3 DNA follows: TGTGCCAGCAGTGACGGGGACCCCCACAATGAGCAGTTCTTC. This codes for CASSDGDPHNEQFF.

This clonotype was counted ten times or more. The chain is built from TRBV18 and TRBJ1-1; TRBD1 agrees at 10 bases. Germline assignment: CDR1 KGHSH and CDR2 LQKENI. J gave up 7 bases and V 2 bases, and 10 bases lay outside the gene matches. The CDR3 has 16 amino acids. The CDR3 loop reads CASSPDRQGAGGEAFF. The CDR3 nucleotides are TGTGCCAGCTCACCAGACCGACAGGGGGCTGGGGGTGAAGCTTTCTTT.

This clonotype was seen a handful of times. The rearrangement joins TRBV6-2 or TRBV6-3 to TRBJ1-4; a weak D match, TRBD1 (5 bases). The V and J ends lost 6 bases and 10 bases respectively, with 9 bases between them. The CDR3 totals 11 residues. Germline CDR1 is MNHEY and CDR2 is SVGEGT. In nucleotides, the CDR3 is TGTGCCAGCAGCTACACAGGAAAACTGTTTTTT. This translates into CASSYTGKLFF.